The T cell receptor beta chain described here comes from a study of T cell responses to AZD1222 COVID-19 vaccine (dated by TCRdb to about 2021). About the investigation overall: AZD1222 recipients with second doses at about 4 weeks or about 12 weeks were pooled, because spike-specific TCR depth and breadth did not differ between schedules. TCR sequencing covered more than 230 trial participants: 207 given two doses of AZD1222 and approximately 25 given two doses of MenACWY control vaccine. Trial participants were enrolled by age into 18-55, 56-69 and 70-plus year subgroups, with approximately 160, 26 and 62 TCR-sequenced participants respectively.

About this clone: Its antigen is not yet known. There are no base qualities to consult, and no much larger clone falls within one base.

The CDR3 regions of human TCRbeta chains were subjected to immunosequencing. The original methods were these. TCRs in the repertoires were compared against a reference library of SARS-CoV-2-specific TCRs that had been generated with the MIRA antigen-specificity platform. Breadth was defined as the fraction of unique TCRs that were SARS-CoV-2-associated. Depth was defined as the fraction of total T cells that were SARS-CoV-2-associated. Using the MIRA data, each spike-specific TCR was mapped to the spike region that the TCR reacts to and placed in a CD4 or CD8 class. Log10-transformed breadth and depth values were compared by one-way ANOVA with Sidak's multiple comparisons tests. TCRdb retrieved this table from immuneACCESS and kept in-frame rearrangements only. Not all clones are present; in checked studies, unresolved V genes account for under half, and no reason is known for the remainder. That table gives V, J and clone size, and the DNA gave D and trimming. In this sample the table shows approximately 100,000 clones, over 80% of which occur a single time. The ten largest clones represent 20% to 25% of the sample.

The full study reports these points: The whole spike protein was spanned by vaccine-associated CD4 TCRs, and dominant responses were seen in regions 160-218 and 743-854. After two AZD1222 doses, both the breadth and the depth of spike-specific TCRs were significantly higher than at day 0 and than in MenACWY recipients. Reportedly, almost half of the unique spike-specific TCRs recognized epitopes lying outside the regions that are mutated in the B.1.351 and B.1.1.7 variants. Most participants were white British and females outnumbered males, and the authors suggested that clonal diversity may have been underestimated. In the small 56-69-year group, the increase in depth fell short of significance, most likely because of low power. No day 14 peak-response samples were available, so repertoires were characterized only after the peak T cell response. Conclusions about previously exposed vaccinees are limited, since just five to seven AZD1222 recipients were seropositive for SARS-CoV-2 at baseline.

Taken from the germline V gene, the CDR1 and CDR2 loops are SGDLS and YYNGEE. Counted from cysteine to phenylalanine, this CDR3 has 15 amino acids. The DNA shown is the 45-base CDR3, in frame from base 1. The junction shows trimming of 0 bases on V and 5 bases on J, plus 11 bases between the germline ends. The sample's time point label, decoded: baseline before first vaccination. Samples from vaccinated people were obtained from the UK trials COV001 and COV002, which included a single-blind randomized controlled phase 2/3 trial of AZD1222 (ChAdOx1 nCoV-19) in healthy adults. Trial participant PBMC samples were collected at day 0 and day 28 after the second dose for TCRbeta chain sequencing.

The chain was built from TRBV9 and TRBJ1-4; the D gene cannot be resolved reliably. This TCR was recovered from an adult in good health. The sequencing used peripheral blood, collected on day 0 of AZD1222 vaccination. DNA sequence: TGTGCCAGCAGCGTAGGTGGCAGTGAGAATGAAAAACTGTTTTTT. It is translated as CASSVGGSENEKLFF.